This T cell receptor beta chain was retrieved from a study of cytomegalovirus exposure and HLA in healthy donors. PCR primers comprised 60 Vbeta and 13 Jbeta primers. Here immunoSEQ multiplex PCR was the method, and the copy in TCRdb shows in-frame clones only, minus some. The sample records 150,000 or so clones, 65% to 80% being singletons. Germline V CDR1 and CDR2: SGHVS, FNYEAQ. The CDR3 covers 16 residues. V was trimmed by 5 bases and J by 6 bases, leaving 19 bases between them. The source material was PBMCs. The chain links TRBV7-6 to TRBJ2-2; a possible D gene is TRBD2 (6 bases). The clonotype comes from a young man in good health and CMV-seronegative. Here the CDR3 DNA reads TGTGCCAGCAGCGCAAAATTACCGGGGGAAGCCGGGGAGCTGTTTTTT. As protein: CASSAKLPGEAGELFF.